The rows below give T cell receptor beta chains drawn from one sample of a study of shared clonotypes between healthy human individuals. The table came from immunoSEQ multiplex PCR; TCRdb's copy has only in-frame clones and leaves some out. The repertoire includes around 580,000 clones, about 98% of them detected once, and around 0.3% sits in the top ten. Sequencing input: naive CD8+ T cells sorted from blood. The receptors were sampled from a man younger than 40 in good health. Each CDR3 is given with its conserved first and last residue. The order of the fields is V gene, J gene, CDR3 protein.

V gene: TRBV1; J gene: TRBJ2-5; CDR3 protein: CTREKETQYF
V gene: TRBV27; J gene: TRBJ1-5; CDR3 protein: CASSFGQDQPQHF
V gene: TRBV27; J gene: TRBJ2-1; CDR3 protein: CASSDGTSGNNEQFF
V gene: TRBV18; J gene: TRBJ2-7; CDR3 protein: CASSPTRRPISYEQYF
V gene: TRBV29-1; J gene: TRBJ2-7; CDR3 protein: CSVWGLGDEQYF
V gene: TRBV9; J gene: TRBJ2-5; CDR3 protein: CASSAYDRNQETQYF
V gene: TRBV4-2; J gene: TRBJ2-2; CDR3 protein: CASSPMAGELFF
V gene: TRBV2; J gene: TRBJ2-3; CDR3 protein: CASPFIAGESDTQYF
V gene: TRBV7-9; J gene: TRBJ2-7; CDR3 protein: CASSLSSGPAYEQYF
V gene: TRBV27; J gene: TRBJ1-5; CDR3 protein: CASSLWGMGNQPQHF
V gene: TRBV4-1; J gene: TRBJ2-7; CDR3 protein: CASSAGGGDEQYF
V gene: TRBV5-1; J gene: TRBJ1-2; CDR3 protein: CASSRVEESYGYTF
V gene: TRBV23-1; J gene: TRBJ2-4; CDR3 protein: CASSLRVGKNIQYF
V gene: TRBV7-9; J gene: TRBJ1-1; CDR3 protein: CASSQGQGSTEAFF
V gene: TRBV27; J gene: TRBJ2-1; CDR3 protein: CASSLERPRYNEQFF
V gene: TRBV7-2; J gene: TRBJ2-1; CDR3 protein: CASSFTKSGSSYNEQFF
V gene: TRBV28; J gene: TRBJ2-7; CDR3 protein: CASSFAGHQQGEQYF
V gene: TRBV9; J gene: TRBJ1-1; CDR3 protein: CASSVFRETEAFF
V gene: TRBV9; J gene: TRBJ2-1; CDR3 protein: CASGPLNWQFF
V gene: TRBV9; J gene: TRBJ2-5; CDR3 protein: CASSVNPGQGVPPKGTQYF
V gene: TRBV6-5; J gene: TRBJ1-2; CDR3 protein: CASSPGTRYTF
V gene: TRBV27; J gene: TRBJ2-7; CDR3 protein: CASSLSGEASYEQYF
V gene: TRBV25-1; J gene: TRBJ2-5; CDR3 protein: CASSEWRGKGETQYF
V gene: TRBV6-1; J gene: TRBJ2-4; CDR3 protein: CASSDRGTGENIQYF
V gene: TRBV7-8; J gene: TRBJ2-7; CDR3 protein: CASSLRTTYEQYF
V gene: TRBV4-3; J gene: TRBJ2-1; CDR3 protein: CASSQDVDNEQFF
V gene: TRBV29-1; J gene: TRBJ2-7; CDR3 protein: CSVAGQGHEQYF
V gene: TRBV29-1; J gene: TRBJ2-5; CDR3 protein: CSVVGRESPETQYF
V gene: TRBV7-2; J gene: TRBJ2-7; CDR3 protein: CASSLAGGRYEQYF
V gene: TRBV18; J gene: TRBJ2-5; CDR3 protein: CASSPGLQETQYF
V gene: TRBV7-9; J gene: TRBJ2-2; CDR3 protein: CASRPMGAGGTGELFF
V gene: TRBV5-5; J gene: TRBJ2-1; CDR3 protein: CASSLKGSSYNEQFF
V gene: TRBV29-1; J gene: TRBJ2-1; CDR3 protein: CSVLRPTYNEQFF
V gene: TRBV30; J gene: TRBJ2-6; CDR3 protein: CAWSPGTGVVANVLTF
V gene: TRBV13; J gene: TRBJ2-1; CDR3 protein: CASSEGWGSYNEQFF
V gene: TRBV7-6; J gene: TRBJ2-5; CDR3 protein: CASSSILAGLETQYF
V gene: TRBV27; J gene: TRBJ2-7; CDR3 protein: CASSRGRSSYEQYF
V gene: TRBV7-8; J gene: TRBJ2-1; CDR3 protein: CASSSVLAGGGSYNEQFF
V gene: TRBV12-5; J gene: TRBJ2-7; CDR3 protein: CASSRSSYEQYF
V gene: TRBV9; J gene: TRBJ2-2; CDR3 protein: CASEAANTGELFF
V gene: TRBV7-9; J gene: TRBJ1-2; CDR3 protein: CASSLAGGQLHGYTF
V gene: TRBV7-9; J gene: TRBJ2-7; CDR3 protein: CASSRTTSLYEQYF
V gene: TRBV5-6; J gene: TRBJ2-5; CDR3 protein: CASTPQGVETQYF
V gene: TRBV5-6; J gene: TRBJ1-2; CDR3 protein: CASSLPINVDGYTF
V gene: TRBV28; J gene: TRBJ2-3; CDR3 protein: CASSSLVNSGPTDTQYF
V gene: TRBV27; J gene: TRBJ1-4; CDR3 protein: CASSRSGVGKLFF
V gene: TRBV7-2; J gene: TRBJ2-7; CDR3 protein: CASSSTLAGGSYEQYF
V gene: TRBV7-9; J gene: TRBJ1-2; CDR3 protein: CASSLGDRGDPNYGYTF
V gene: TRBV27; J gene: TRBJ1-5; CDR3 protein: CASSFRGSNQPQHF
V gene: TRBV27; J gene: TRBJ2-5; CDR3 protein: CASWGGGIQETQYF
V gene: TRBV4-1; J gene: TRBJ1-5; CDR3 protein: CASSQEVVAGSEPQHF
V gene: TRBV6-5; J gene: TRBJ2-3; CDR3 protein: CASSMDSDTDTQYF
V gene: TRBV6-1; J gene: TRBJ1-5; CDR3 protein: CASSGGGRLNQPQHF
V gene: TRBV4-1; J gene: TRBJ1-1; CDR3 protein: CASSQVENTEAFF
V gene: TRBV11-2; J gene: TRBJ2-1; CDR3 protein: CASSDRLARVGFF
V gene: TRBV5-4; J gene: TRBJ2-2; CDR3 protein: CASSLSSGELFF
V gene: TRBV9; J gene: TRBJ2-3; CDR3 protein: CASSVGQENTQYF
V gene: TRBV5-1; J gene: TRBJ2-5; CDR3 protein: CASALGEVTGRETQYF
V gene: TRBV7-2; J gene: TRBJ1-5; CDR3 protein: CASSLDSSNQPQHF
V gene: TRBV13; J gene: TRBJ2-2; CDR3 protein: CASRPWGHLPEGHGGELFF